This T cell receptor beta chain was identified during a study of cytomegalovirus exposure and HLA in healthy donors. In the case of this clone: Its specificity is unknown.

Findings and caveats of the study: What a later analysis showed was that several of the most significant clusters appeared linked to common viral pathogens.

There are 17 residues in the CDR3. Unmatched junction bases numbered 14, after V lost 3 bases and J lost 3 bases. Germline V gives CDR1 SGHRS, CDR2 YFSETQ. This PCR relied on a set of 60 Vbeta primers and 13 Jbeta primers. Generated by immunoSEQ multiplex PCR, the TCRdb table keeps only in-frame clones and is missing some. The sample gives over 85,000 clones, 76% of which show up once; 10% to 15% is in the top ten. Donors showed nominal health when sampled, although they likely had unrecorded immune exposures. The chain uses TRBV5-1 and TRBJ2-7; 8 nucleotides line up with TRBD1. The TCR comes from a young man in good health and CMV-seropositive. The sample comprised PBMCs. This CDR3 is CASSSELRDRSYYEQYF. The CDR3 DNA reads as TGCGCCAGCAGCTCGGAGCTCCGGGACAGGTCTTACTACGAGCAGTACTTC.